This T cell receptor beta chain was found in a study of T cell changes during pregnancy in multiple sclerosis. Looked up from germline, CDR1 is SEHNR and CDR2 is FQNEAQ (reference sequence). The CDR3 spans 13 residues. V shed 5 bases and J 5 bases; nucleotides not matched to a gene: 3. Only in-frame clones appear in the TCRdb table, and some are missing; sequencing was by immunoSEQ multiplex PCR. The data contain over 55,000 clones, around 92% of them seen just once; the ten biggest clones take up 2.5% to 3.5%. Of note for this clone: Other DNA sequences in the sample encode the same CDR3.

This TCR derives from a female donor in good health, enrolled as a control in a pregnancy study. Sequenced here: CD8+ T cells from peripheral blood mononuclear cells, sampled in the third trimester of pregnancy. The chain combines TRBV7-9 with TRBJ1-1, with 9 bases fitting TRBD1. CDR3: CASSPTGGTEAFF. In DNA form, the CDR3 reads TGTGCCAGCAGCCCGACAGGGGGGACTGAAGCTTTCTTT.